These 28 T cell receptor beta chains came from one sample sequenced in a study of cytomegalovirus exposure and HLA in healthy donors. Vbeta (60) and Jbeta (13) primers were used in the PCR. Only in-frame clones appear in the TCRdb table, and some are missing; sequencing was by immunoSEQ multiplex PCR. The sample yields 180,000 or so clones, 60% to 80% seen once. The sequenced sample was PBMCs. These receptors all stem from a woman aged 40 to 49 in good health and CMV-seropositive.

In its sample, this clone was seen once. The V call is TRBV6-1, the J call TRBJ1-1; a weak D match, TRBD1 (6 bases). The CDR3 totals 14 residues. Trimming removed 7 bases at V and 1 base at J, with 13 bases between. Germline CDR1 is MNHNS and CDR2 is SASEGT. DNA of the CDR3: TGTGCCAGCATTCGGGGGGCAAGGAACACTGAAGCTTTCTTT. Amino acid sequence: CASIRGARNTEAFF.

Worth noting for this clone: Within the sample, other DNA sequences also encode this same CDR3. The rearrangement links TRBV5-4 to TRBJ1-4; D is ambiguous. The CDR3 contains 15 residues. Between the trimmed V and J ends, which lost 0 bases and 0 bases, there was a span of 6 bases. Per the germline V gene, CDR1 is SGHNT and CDR2 is YYREEE (reference sequence). The CDR3 DNA is TGTGCCAGCAGCTTGGACAGAGCAACTAATGAAAAACTGTTTTTT. Its protein product is CASSLDRATNEKLFF.

The chain couples TRBV6-5 to TRBJ2-7; tentative D call: TRBD2 (5 bases). V was cut by 0 bases and J by 7 bases, with 16 bases left in between. The CDR3 consists of 15 residues. From germline, CDR1 is MNHEY and CDR2 SVGAGI. CDR3 amino acids: CASSYSTADTGEQYF. Here the CDR3 DNA reads TGTGCCAGCAGTTACTCGACTGCAGATACGGGGGAGCAGTACTTC.

CDR3 in DNA: TGTGCCAGCAGCGTAGCTGGGGGCGTCGGTGAGACCCAGTACTTC. Translation gives CASSVAGGVGETQYF. The chain joins TRBV7-3 to TRBJ2-5, with D maybe TRBD1 (6 bases). This CDR3 spans 15 amino acids. Trimming pared 5 bases from V and 5 bases from J, leaving 18 bases between. Per germline, CDR1 SGHTA and CDR2 FQGTGA.

Only a few counts were recorded for this clone. The chain joins TRBV9 to TRBJ1-2; 7 positions agree with TRBD1. After removal of 5 bases from V and 8 bases from J, the junction contained 9 bases not matched to a gene. The germline gives CDR1 SGDLS, CDR2 YYNGEE. The CDR3 is 13 amino acids. The CDR3 DNA sequence: TGTGCCAGCAGTCCCGACAGGGCTGGGGGCTACACCTTC. This translates into CASSPDRAGGYTF. Based on the CDR3 plus reference TRBV9 and TRBJ1-2, the full variable domain is DSGVTQTPKHLITATGQRVTLRCSPRSGDLSVYWYQQSLDQGLQFLIQYYNGEERAKGNILERFSAQQFPDLHSELNLSSLELGDSALYFCASSPDRAGGYTFGSGTRLTVV.

This rearrangement joins TRBV7-2 to TRBJ2-2; 10 positions match TRBD2. Trimming took 5 bases from V and 0 from J; bases not matched to a gene: 9. The germline CDR1 and CDR2 sequences are SGHTA and FQGNSA. The CDR3 totals 18 residues. CDR3 nucleotides: TGTGCCAGCAGCAAAACTAGCGGGATATCCGCGAACACCGGGGAGCTGTTTTTT. Translated: CASSKTSGISANTGELFF.

The chain couples TRBV19 to TRBJ1-5; 8 nucleotides line up with TRBD1. The junction had 12 bases not matched to a gene; V was cut back by 4 bases and J by 4 bases. This CDR3 spans 17 amino acids. CDR1 is LNHDA, CDR2 SQIVND, per germline (reference sequence). CDR3 nucleotide sequence: TGTGCCAGTAGTAACCCCTATGACAGGACAGGGAATCAGCCCCAGCATTTT. Translation: CASSNPYDRTGNQPQHF.

The V and J genes are TRBV21-1 and TRBJ2-7; TRBD1, the D gene given by the table, was not confirmed from the DNA. TRBV21-1 counts as a pseudogene. This CDR3 has 16 residues. The CDR3: CASSKAFGRGLYEQYF. The DNA of the CDR3 is TGTGCCAGCAGCAAAGCATTCGGCAGGGGCCTCTACGAGCAGTACTTC.

The V gene is TRBV20-1, the J gene TRBJ2-5, with D perhaps TRBD2 (6 bases). Germline values: CDR1 DFQATT, CDR2 SNEGSKA (reference sequence). Trimming removed 3 bases from V and 14 bases from J, with 13 bases in between. The CDR3 runs 10 residues. The CDR3 here is CSASGLSGYF. The CDR3 region has the DNA TGCAGTGCTAGCGGACTAAGCGGATACTTC.

The chain links TRBV27 to TRBJ2-2; D is ambiguous. V gave up 3 bases and J gave up 4 bases, with 9 bases separating them. Germline-derived CDR1 and CDR2 are MNHEY and SMNVEV (reference sequence). CDR3 length: 14 residues. The CDR3: CASSLPPGTGELFF. The CDR3, as DNA: TGTGCCAGCAGTTTGCCCCCGGGCACCGGGGAGCTGTTTTTT.

This chain joins TRBV4-1 and TRBJ2-6, with 7 bases lining up with TRBD2. Germline V CDR1 and CDR2: MGHRA, YSYEKL. After removal of 4 bases from V and 0 bases from J, the junction contained 3 bases not matched to a gene. The CDR3 spans 16 residues. The CDR3, as DNA: TGCGCCAGCAGCCCGGCTAGCGGCTCTGGGGCCAACGTCCTGACTTTC. Translating gives CASSPASGSGANVLTF.

This clone has more than one count but fewer than ten. V is TRBV28 and J is TRBJ1-6; unclear D gene. The CDR3 has 18 residues. Germline loops: CDR1 MDHEN, CDR2 SYDVKM. V was trimmed by 4 bases and J by 0 bases, leaving 16 bases between them. The CDR3 coding sequence is TGTGCCAGCAGTTCCCCGGGAGACCCTCGCTCCTATAATTCACCCCTCCACTTT. Encoded protein: CASSSPGDPRSYNSPLHF. Full variable domain (rest looked up from reference TRBV28 and TRBJ1-6): DVKVTQSSRYLVKRTGEKVFLECVQDMDHENMFWYRQDPGLGLRLIYFSYDVKMKEKGDIPEGYSVSREKKERFSLILESASTNQTSMYLCASSSPGDPRSYNSPLHFGNGTRLTVT.

V and J are TRBV19 and TRBJ2-1, with D possibly matching TRBD1 (6 bases). Germline-derived CDR1 and CDR2 are LNHDA and SQIVND (reference sequence). CDR3 size: 16 residues. The germline V and J ends were trimmed by 6 bases and 0 bases, with 15 bases remaining between them. The CDR3 loop is CASSTEDSSSYNEQFF. CDR3 nucleotide sequence: TGTGCCAGTAGCACAGAGGACAGTAGCTCCTACAATGAGCAGTTCTTC.

The chain recombines TRBV28 with TRBJ1-5; D is unresolved. Deletions cut 3 bases from V and 1 base from J, with 7 bases between. Germline CDR1 is MDHEN and CDR2 is SYDVKM. There are 14 residues in the CDR3. CDR3 region: CASSFARSNQPQHF. Written as DNA, the CDR3 is TGTGCCAGCAGTTTTGCCAGAAGCAATCAGCCCCAGCATTTT.

There are a few counts of this clone. V is TRBV9 and J is TRBJ1-1; D possibly corresponds to TRBD1 (6 bases). This CDR3 spans 13 amino acids. Trimming took off 3 bases at V and 6 bases at J, with 12 bases between the two ends. Germline V gives CDR1 SGDLS, CDR2 YYNGEE. DNA for the CDR3: TGTGCCAGCAGCGGAACAGGGCCTGCTGAAGCTTTCTTT. Its translation is CASSGTGPAEAFF. Full variable domain (remainder filled in from reference TRBV9 and TRBJ1-1): DSGVTQTPKHLITATGQRVTLRCSPRSGDLSVYWYQQSLDQGLQFLIQYYNGEERAKGNILERFSAQQFPDLHSELNLSSLELGDSALYFCASSGTGPAEAFFGQGTRLTVV.

This clone was recorded once. The rearrangement joins TRBV7-2 to TRBJ2-2; D possibly corresponds to TRBD1 (5 bases). V was cut by 5 bases and J by 6 bases, with 22 bases left in between. The CDR3 consists of 17 residues. The germline CDR1 and CDR2 sequences are SGHTA and FQGNSA. The CDR3 region has the DNA TGTGCCAGCAGCAGCCTAAGGGGCCTAGTAAGCGCCGGGGAGCTGTTTTTT. Translating it yields CASSSLRGLVSAGELFF.

The chain links TRBV7-2 to TRBJ2-7; D is perhaps TRBD2 (5 bases). CDR1 is SGHTA and CDR2 is FQGNSA in the germline V gene. Between the trimmed V and J ends, which lost 1 base and 1 base, there was a span of 8 bases. There are 14 residues in the CDR3. CDR3: CASSLGRTSYEQYF. The DNA for the CDR3 is TGTGCCAGCAGCTTAGGACGGACTTCCTACGAGCAGTACTTC.

The J gene is TRBJ1-1, the V gene TRBV15; D is unresolved. CDR1 and CDR2 from the germline V gene are LNHNV and YYDKDF (reference sequence). The CDR3 loop spans 13 amino acids. V lost 6 bases and J lost 0, with 8 bases in between. Here the CDR3 reads CATRATVNTEAFF. CDR3 in DNA: TGTGCCACCAGAGCGACGGTGAACACTGAAGCTTTCTTT.

This rearrangement joins TRBV6-6 to TRBJ2-1; 10 bases are a match to TRBD1. From germline, CDR1 is MNHNY and CDR2 SVGAGI (reference sequence). CDR3 length: 15 residues. The ends lost 6 bases at V and 4 bases at J; junction bases unmatched: 6. This CDR3 is CASREPGQGYNEQFF. Written as DNA, the CDR3 is TGTGCCAGCAGGGAACCGGGACAGGGGTACAATGAGCAGTTCTTC.

V and J are TRBV19 and TRBJ1-2; 9 positions match TRBD1. Germline lookup yields CDR1 LNHDA and CDR2 SQIVND (reference sequence). CDR3 size: 12 residues. Unmatched junction bases numbered 4, after V lost 6 bases and J lost 8 bases. CDR3 in DNA: TGTGCCAGTAGAGGACAGGGGCCCGGCTACACCTTC. It encodes CASRGQGPGYTF.

The chain joins TRBV6-6 to TRBJ2-1; TRBD2 is a possible D gene (5 bases). V was shortened by 5 bases and J by 0 bases, with 11 bases between the two germline ends. This CDR3 region has 15 residues. Germline loops: CDR1 MNHNY, CDR2 SVGAGI (reference sequence). This CDR3 reads CASSLGLNSYNEQFF. The CDR3 DNA reads TGTGCCAGCAGTCTAGGACTCAACTCCTACAATGAGCAGTTCTTC.

The rearrangement uses TRBV27 and TRBJ2-3, with D possibly matching TRBD1 (5 bases). The CDR3 extends over 11 amino acids. V gave up 6 bases and J gave up 8 bases, with 9 bases separating them. CDR1 is MNHEY and CDR2 is SMNVEV in the germline V gene (reference sequence). The CDR3 protein is CASRRQSTQYF. DNA of the CDR3: TGTGCCAGCAGAAGACAGAGTACGCAGTATTTT.

A few counts support this clone. The gene calls are TRBV28 and TRBJ2-1; D possibly corresponds to TRBD2 (6 bases). Trimming took 1 base from V and 9 from J, leaving 10 bases between them. Germline CDR1 MDHEN, CDR2 SYDVKM. The CDR3 runs 13 residues. The CDR3 loop reads CASSLFGGGEQFF. In DNA, the CDR3 is TGTGCCAGCAGTTTATTCGGGGGTGGTGAGCAGTTCTTC.

This clone was counted a few times. This chain uses TRBV19 with TRBJ2-7; 8 bases are a match to TRBD1. Trimming at V came to 6 bases and at J to 6 bases, leaving 7 bases not matched to a gene. Germline V gene lookup returns CDR1 LNHDA and CDR2 SQIVND (reference sequence). CDR3 length: 13 residues. CDR3: CASSQQGVGEQYF. In nucleotides, the CDR3 is TGTGCCAGTAGCCAACAGGGGGTGGGCGAGCAGTACTTC. Combining the CDR3 with reference TRBV19 and TRBJ2-7 gives the whole variable domain DGGITQSPKYLFRKEGQNVTLSCEQNLNHDAMYWYRQDPGQGLRLIYYSQIVNDFQKGDIAEGYSVSREKKESFPLTVTSAQKNPTAFYLCASSQQGVGEQYFGPGTRLTVT.

The rearrangement uses TRBV5-4 and TRBJ1-2; 10 bases agree with TRBD1. CDR1 is SGHNT and CDR2 is YYREEE in the germline V gene (reference sequence). Trimming removed 2 bases from V and 7 bases from J; junction bases left unmatched: 8. The CDR3 sequence is 15 residues long. CDR3 sequence (DNA): TGTGCCAGCAGCTTAGTGGGACAGGGGTTCGCTGGCTACACCTTC. The encoded protein is CASSLVGQGFAGYTF. Variable domain in full (rest from reference TRBV5-4 and TRBJ1-2): ETGVTQSPTHLIKTRGQQVTLRCSSQSGHNTVSWYQQALGQGPQFIFQYYREEENGRGNFPPRFSGLQFPNYSSELNVNALELDDSALYLCASSLVGQGFAGYTFGSGTRLTVV.

The sample holds one count of this clone. The rearrangement joins TRBV18 to TRBJ1-1; maybe TRBD1 (6 bases). CDR1 is KGHSH and CDR2 is LQKENI in the germline V gene. V dropped 6 bases and J dropped 1 base, with 18 bases sitting between them. This CDR3 region has 16 residues. The CDR3 region is CASSRDVPGQNTEAFF. The CDR3 DNA sequence: TGTGCCAGCTCCCGAGACGTCCCGGGACAGAACACTGAAGCTTTCTTT.

J is TRBJ1-1 and V is TRBV28; 9 nucleotides agree with TRBD1. Losses at the gene ends were 10 bases for V and 0 bases for J; bases not matched to a gene: 6. Germline V gene sequence: CDR1 MDHEN, CDR2 SYDVKM. The CDR3 covers 14 residues. The CDR3 DNA sequence: TGTGCCACACAGGGGGCTGAGGTGAACACTGAAGCTTTCTTT. Translating gives CATQGAEVNTEAFF.

This clone was observed a handful of times. This chain joins TRBV7-3 and TRBJ2-2; tentatively, D is TRBD1 (6 bases). The germline V and J ends were trimmed by 4 bases and 3 bases, with 15 bases remaining between them. The CDR3 covers 16 residues. CDR1 is SGHTA and CDR2 is FQGTGA in the germline V gene. The CDR3 nucleotides are TGTGCCAGCAGCTGGGGGCCCGAAGGAGACACCGGGGAGCTGTTTTTT. As protein: CASSWGPEGDTGELFF.